These 12 T cell receptor beta chains were all obtained from the same sample, sequenced in a study of blood T cells in healthy people across ages. A second PCR of roughly 7 to 11 cycles used a sample-barcoded 5' primer and a J-beta primer mix. TCRdb ran MiXCR on the 5' RACE reads and lists one entry per CDR3 protein. The table lists approximately 780,000 distinct CDR3 sequences, under 30% of them singletons, with 3% in the top ten. These sequences were also reported in another study, on T cells of mothers and their children.

The specimen was blood. Every receptor here comes from a boy under 18 in good health.

V gene TRBV7-2 combines with J gene TRBJ2-1; 10 nucleotides line up with TRBD2. The germline CDR1 and CDR2 sequences are SGHTA and FQGNSA. The CDR3 spans 12 residues. With V trimmed by 9 bases and J by 6 bases, 2 bases remained unmatched. The CDR3 DNA reads TGTGCCAGTTGGACTAGCGGCAATGAGCAGTTCTTC. Its translation is CASWTSGNEQFF. The complete variable domain, with remaining parts taken from reference TRBV7-2 and TRBJ2-1, reads GAGVSQSPSNKVTEKGKDVELRCDPISGHTALYWYRQSLGQGLEFLIYFQGNSAPDKSGLPSDRFSAERTGGSVSTLTIQRTQQEDSAVYLCASWTSGNEQFFGPGTRLTVL.

A few counts support this clonotype. This chain uses TRBV20-1 with TRBJ2-5; D could derive from TRBD1 or TRBD2 (6 bases each). The V gene's germline CDR1 is DFQATT and CDR2 SNEGSKA (reference sequence). The CDR3 covers 15 residues. Trimming pared 3 bases from V and 2 bases from J, leaving 16 bases between. The CDR3 DNA sequence: TGCAGTGCTAGTAACAGGGTAGGAGGGCAAGAGACCCAGTACTTC. It is translated as CSASNRVGGQETQYF.

The gene calls are TRBV10-3 and TRBJ2-1; 7 nucleotides line up with TRBD1. Germline values: CDR1 ENHRY, CDR2 SYGVKD. There are 12 residues in the CDR3. V shed 8 bases, J shed 8 bases, and the junction held 6 bases outside the gene matches. The DNA for the CDR3 is TGTGCCATCCGACAGGGTACCGATGAGCAGTTCTTC. Amino acid sequence: CAIRQGTDEQFF.

The V call is TRBV20-1, the J call TRBJ2-5; 11 nucleotides line up with TRBD2. Germline-derived CDR1 and CDR2 are DFQATT and SNEGSKA (reference sequence). Trimming took 5 bases from V and 1 from J; bases not matched to a gene: 9. The CDR3 extends over 16 amino acids. CDR3 bases: TGCAGTGCTCCCACCCTTCTAGCGGGAGGCCAAGAGACCCAGTACTTC. Amino acid sequence: CSAPTLLAGGQETQYF.

This clonotype has just a few counts. The V and J genes are TRBV7-3 and TRBJ2-5; 8 nucleotides align to TRBD1. The J call may be wrong; the DNA end is better matched by TRBJ2-7. Germline assignment: CDR1 SGHTA and CDR2 FQGTGA. This CDR3 spans 16 amino acids. The DNA for the CDR3 is TGTGCCAGCAGCTTAATCGGGGGACAGGACTCCTACGAGCAGTACTTC. It codes for CASSLIGGQDSYEQYF.

This clonotype was observed a few times. The gene calls are TRBV6-1 and TRBJ2-1; maybe TRBD1 (5 bases). The last part of the DNA fits TRBJ2-7 better; the J call may be wrong. CDR1 and CDR2 (germline): MNHNS, SASEGT. This CDR3 is 14 amino acids long. Written as DNA, the CDR3 is TGTGCCAGCAGTGAAGGACCCCAGGGCTACGAGCAGTACTTC. This sequence encodes CASSEGPQGYEQYF.

V gene TRBV5-1 combines with J gene TRBJ2-5, with 8 bases matching TRBD2. The DNA matches TRBJ2-1 better at its end, which makes the J call doubtful. Germline V gives CDR1 SGHRS, CDR2 YFSETQ. The CDR3 is made up of 14 amino acids. The CDR3 nucleotides are TGCGCCAGCAGCCTAAGGACTAGCCCCAATGAGCAGTTCTTC. It is translated as CASSLRTSPNEQFF.

Written as DNA, the CDR3 is TGTGCCAGTAGTATAGATGGCAGGGTGATTCAAGAGACCCAGTACTTC. It translates to CASSIDGRVIQETQYF. The chain links TRBV19 to TRBJ2-5, with D possibly matching TRBD1 (5 bases). The CDR3 covers 16 residues. V dropped 0 bases and J dropped 2 bases, with 13 bases sitting between them. CDR1 is LNHDA, CDR2 SQIVND, per germline (reference sequence). Full variable domain (missing parts from reference TRBV19 and TRBJ2-5): DGGITQSPKYLFRKEGQNVTLSCEQNLNHDAMYWYRQDPGQGLRLIYYSQIVNDFQKGDIAEGYSVSREKKESFPLTVTSAQKNPTAFYLCASSIDGRVIQETQYFGPGTRLLVL.

This clonotype was seen a handful of times. The chain joins TRBV29-1 to TRBJ1-2; no firm D call. The CDR3 is 13 residues long. V lost 6 bases to trimming and J lost 2 bases, with 13 bases between them. Germline CDR1 is SQVTM and CDR2 is ANQGSEA. The CDR3 coding sequence is TGCAGCGTCCCCATCCCGGGGAACTATGGCTACACCTTC. Its protein product is CSVPIPGNYGYTF.

V gene TRBV11-2 combines with J gene TRBJ2-4; 7 bases agree with TRBD2. The germline V gene has CDR1 SGHAT and CDR2 FQNNGV. The J segment lost 1 base and the V segment lost 5 bases, leaving 8 bases of the junction unmatched. The CDR3 length is 16 residues. CDR3 coding DNA: TGTGCCAGCAGCCCCCGTAGTAGCGGGGCCAAAAACATTCAGTACTTC. Translating gives CASSPRSSGAKNIQYF.

A note on this clonotype: The CDR3 ends on some other residue instead of the conserved phenylalanine or tryptophan, so this is likely a read error. The rearrangement uses TRBV30 and TRBJ2-4; D possibly matches TRBD1 or TRBD2 (5 bases each). The CDR3 contains 16 residues. Germline V gives CDR1 GTSNPN, CDR2 SVGIG (reference sequence). The V and J ends lost 0 bases and 1 base respectively, with 13 bases between them. This chain's CDR3 is CAWSVREGWAKNIQYL. The DNA for the CDR3 is TGTGCCTGGAGTGTACGCGAGGGGTGGGCCAAAAACATTCAGTACCTC.

This clonotype came up a few times. The chain couples TRBV10-2 to TRBJ2-3, with 7 bases fitting TRBD2. The CDR3 runs to 13 residues. The V gene's germline CDR1 is WSHSY and CDR2 SAAADI. Trimming took 4 bases from V and 6 from J; bases not matched to a gene: 4. In DNA, the CDR3 is TGCGCCAGCAGTGGAGCGGGGTTCGATACGCAGTATTTT. Amino acids: CASSGAGFDTQYF.